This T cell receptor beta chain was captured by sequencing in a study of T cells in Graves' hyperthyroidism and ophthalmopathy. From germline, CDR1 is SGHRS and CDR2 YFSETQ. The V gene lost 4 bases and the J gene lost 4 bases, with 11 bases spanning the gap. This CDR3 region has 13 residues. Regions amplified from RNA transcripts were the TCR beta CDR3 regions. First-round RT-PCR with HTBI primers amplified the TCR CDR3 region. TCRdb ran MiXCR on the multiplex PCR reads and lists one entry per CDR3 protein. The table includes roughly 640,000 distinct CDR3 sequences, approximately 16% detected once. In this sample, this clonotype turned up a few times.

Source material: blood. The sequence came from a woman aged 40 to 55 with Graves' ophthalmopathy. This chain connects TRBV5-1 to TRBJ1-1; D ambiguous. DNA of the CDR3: TGCGCCAGCAGCGATCCTCCGGGCACTGAAGCTTTCTTT. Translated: CASSDPPGTEAFF.